The source of this T cell receptor (beta chain) is a study of T cells after yellow fever vaccination. Broader study findings: Detected again after the booster were most primary-vaccination clones, at 95% to 98% CD4 and more than 70% CD8. Weaker in magnitude, the secondary response showed a faster peak on day 5 versus 15.

Germline CDR1 SQVTM, CDR2 ANQGSEA. Trimming removed 4 bases from V and 4 bases from J, with 11 bases in between. CDR3 length: 13 residues. UMIs were added to TCR cDNA along with a universal primer site when it was made by 5'RACE template switching. TCRdb fed the 5' RACE reads into MiXCR, producing one record per CDR3 protein. The top ten hold less than 3.5% of the sample, which has 250,000 to 300,000 distinct CDR3 sequences, roughly 4.8% seen once. This clonotype was seen at least ten times. Its antigen is undetermined. The J gene is TRBJ2-1, the V gene TRBV29-1; weak D call: TRBD1 (6 bases). This material consisted of CD4+ T cells sorted from PBMCs, taken on the day of the yellow fever booster vaccination. This sequence was found in a young man who received the YFV17D yellow fever vaccine. CDR3 in DNA: TGCAGCGTTGTACGGGACATATACAATGAGCAGTTCTTC. Amino acid sequence: CSVVRDIYNEQFF.